This TCR beta chain was found in a study of blood T cells in healthy people across ages. V dropped 5 bases and J dropped 4; count of bases not matched to a gene: 4. Germline V gene data show CDR1 as SEHNR and CDR2 as FQNEAQ (reference sequence). This CDR3 region has 13 residues. The use of a sample-barcoded 5' primer and a J-beta primer mix characterized a second PCR of about 7 to 12 cycles. TCRdb reprocessed the 5' RACE reads via MiXCR and lists one record per CDR3 protein. The sample includes 380,000 or so distinct CDR3 sequences, 45% to 65% of them seen just once. This chain uses TRBV7-9 with TRBJ2-5, with 7 positions matching TRBD1. Material: blood. This sequence was found in a man between 60 and 75 years old in good health. The chain's CDR3 is CASSDRDGETQYF. CDR3 coding DNA: TGTGCCAGCAGCGACAGGGACGGAGAGACCCAGTACTTC.